The rows below give T cell receptor beta chains drawn from one sample of a study of blood T cell repertoires in COVID-19. The repertoire was sequenced with immunoSEQ multiplex PCR; TCRdb's copy has only in-frame clones and lacks some. The sample records 50,000 to 65,000 clones, roughly 70% being singletons. Sequencing was carried out using PBMCs or T cells enriched from blood (not recorded which). The receptors come from a woman between 55 and 75 years old who had been exposed to COVID-19. Each CDR3 is given without its conserved first and last residue.

cdr3_length	j_call	v_call	cdr3_aa
11	TRBJ2-2	TRBV12-5	ASGLWPPGELF
12	TRBJ2-1	TRBV18	ASSLQQGPREQF
14	TRBJ2-1	TRBV7-3	ASSSRGGLALGEQF
9	TRBJ1-2	TRBV30	AWSAGGGYT
12	TRBJ2-7	TRBV5-1	ASSLEVGSYEQY
12	TRBJ1-2	TRBV24-1	ATSDFSVNYGYT
13	TRBJ1-3	TRBV9	ASSGFDPGGNTIY
13	TRBJ1-5	TRBV11-2	ASSLGQGSNQPQH
12	TRBJ1-5	TRBV7-2	ASSLGTGAQPQH
11	TRBJ1-1	TRBV2	ASRVTGLGEAF
14	TRBJ1-1	TRBV15	ATSRGDRGWVAEAF
12	TRBJ1-4	TRBV5-1	ASSWGEFNEKLF
11	TRBJ2-7	TRBV7-2	ASSLGLRREQY
15	TRBJ1-2	TRBV7-2	ASSLVPVRQGEEGYT
14	TRBJ2-1	TRBV27	ASSPLVAGGPNEQF
13	TRBJ1-1	TRBV19	ASSTPGQKNTEAF
13	TRBJ2-3	TRBV5-1	ASSWGDRGTDTQY
13	TRBJ2-1	TRBV5-4	ASSLAAGEYNEQF
12	TRBJ1-2	TRBV5-1	ASSLGTANYGYT
13	TRBJ1-1	TRBV4-1	ASSQGGISHTEAF
16	TRBJ2-3	TRBV10-3	AISGILAGVPSTDTQY
12	TRBJ2-7	TRBV2	ASSVNSGTYEQY
13	TRBJ2-2	TRBV29-1	SVRTGGGQGGELF
11	TRBJ1-1	TRBV9	ASSAQGNTEAF
9	TRBJ2-1	TRBV29-1	SDEAGTQQF
13	TRBJ2-2	TRBV18	ASSSDRALTGELF
15	TRBJ2-3	TRBV6-4	ASRPRGTSVGTDTQY
12	TRBJ2-5	TRBV20-1	SASITSGKETQY
10	TRBJ1-5	TRBV30	AWRRSDQPQH
12	TRBJ1-5	TRBV18	ASSRDRGPRPQH
13	TRBJ1-2	TRBV3-1/TRBV3-2	ASSPRQGSNYGYT
15	TRBJ2-5	TRBV4-1	ASSQDRLETYQETQY
10	TRBJ1-2	TRBV6-1	ATSQGNYGYT
17	TRBJ2-2	TRBV28	ASSSLGLAGVQYTGELF
11	TRBJ2-1	TRBV28	ASNREAYNEQF
13	TRBJ2-1	TRBV29-1	SVHLLAGGYNEQF
9	TRBJ1-2	TRBV28	ASSFSGGYT
12	TRBJ1-4	TRBV7-9	ASSPQGAVEKLF
10	TRBJ2-1	TRBV21-1	ASSTRDNEQF
9	TRBJ2-1	TRBV28	ASSFTSHSF
12	TRBJ2-7	TRBV15	ATSSYRGGDEQY
13	TRBJ2-4	TRBV7-2	ASSLSTGPPNIQY
11	TRBJ1-1	TRBV4-3	ASSQAGVTEAF
13	TRBJ1-4	TRBV27	ASSLSMGGRDRLF
12	TRBJ1-5	TRBV6-5	ASSYTDSNQPQH
9	TRBJ1-2	TRBV20-1	SAEGAIGYT
15	TRBJ1-5	TRBV19	ASSLSGTTLSNQPQH
11	TRBJ1-1	TRBV4-1	ASSQGDRGGAF
17	TRBJ2-3	TRBV12-1	ASSFGGGQGKNSTDTQY
12	TRBJ2-7	TRBV19	ASRTDRRSYEQY
14	TRBJ2-2	TRBV7-6	ASSLDPGANTGELF
11	TRBJ1-3	TRBV7-2	ASSQQGGDTIY
11	TRBJ1-1	TRBV30	AWSVTTGAEAF
12	TRBJ1-2	TRBV15	ATSRDLGGRGVT